Reported below is one TCR beta chain. Antigen: not known. TCRdb's copy holds only in-frame clones and misses some; the assay was immunoSEQ multiplex PCR. The sample shows around 32,000 clones, more than 55% of them seen only once. The data were taken from a study of vaccination effects on CD4 cells after COVID-19. Study details: Post-vaccine draws lagged the second dose by a median of 72 days. Whole-study findings and limits: Clones from infection and from vaccination both contracted markedly late after vaccination.

CDR1 LNHDA and CDR2 SQIVND come from the germline V gene (reference sequence). V shed 3 bases, J shed 2 bases, and the junction held 15 bases outside the gene matches. The CDR3 runs to 19 residues. Using viral peptide pools, the ViraFEST assay grew out antigen-specific CD4+ T cells prior to sequencing. CD4+ T cells were isolated after approximately 10 days of culture. The participants, recipients of two vaccine doses, got either BNT162b2 or mRNA-1273. All vaccine recipients tested negative for nucleocapsid antibodies and had never contracted SARS-CoV-2 infection. On days 3 and 7, fresh IL-2 medium replaced half the medium.

The sequence was collected from a human donor who received a COVID-19 vaccine. This specimen consisted of CD4+ T cells from PBMCs cultured with SARS-CoV-2 spike peptides, obtained after COVID-19 vaccination. This chain uses TRBV19 with TRBJ1-5, with 8 positions matching TRBD1. In nucleotides, the CDR3 is TGTGCCAGTAGTATGAAGGGCAGGGGGCTGTTTCTGGGCAATCAGCCCCAGCATTTT. Translating it yields CASSMKGRGLFLGNQPQHF. The complete variable domain, with remaining parts taken from reference TRBV19 and TRBJ1-5, reads DGGITQSPKYLFRKEGQNVTLSCEQNLNHDAMYWYRQDPGQGLRLIYYSQIVNDFQKGDIAEGYSVSREKKESFPLTVTSAQKNPTAFYLCASSMKGRGLFLGNQPQHFGDGTRLSIL.